This is a list of T cell receptor beta chains from one sample in a study of OX40 agonist ivuxolimab in advanced cancers. Sequencing used immunoSEQ multiplex PCR; TCRdb keeps in-frame clones, though not all of them. This repertoire shows over 14,000 clones, approximately 80% found once; its top ten account for less than 20%. The input for sequencing was CD4+ or CD8+ T cells sorted from blood, taken in a trial of the OX40 agonist ivuxolimab. These TCRs come from an adult with an advanced solid tumor such as melanoma, head and neck, liver or kidney cancer. The CDR3 runs from the conserved cysteine through the conserved F or W. A D gene is named only where the DNA matches it firmly. Not all rows give a size; the values are once, few, many and, for expanded clones, a class.

D gene: NA; J gene: TRBJ2-7; clone size: NA; V gene: TRBV30; CDR3 DNA: TGTGCCTGGAGTCCCAGTGGTGGAGAGCAGTACTTC; CDR3 protein: CAWSPSGGEQYF
D gene: TRBD2; J gene: TRBJ2-5; clone size: NA; V gene: TRBV9; CDR3 DNA: TGTGCCAGCAGCGCGAGCGGGAAATTTCAAGAGACCCAGTACTTC; CDR3 protein: CASSASGKFQETQYF
D gene: TRBD2; J gene: TRBJ2-3; clone size: NA; V gene: TRBV4-3; CDR3 DNA: TGCGCCAGCAGCCAAGATGGCCTAGCGGGAGGGTCAGATACGCAGTATTTT; CDR3 protein: CASSQDGLAGGSDTQYF
D gene: NA; J gene: TRBJ2-1; clone size: NA; V gene: TRBV7-8; CDR3 DNA: TGTGCCAGCAGCTCTGGATCCGGCTCGGGCAATGAGCAGTTCTTC; CDR3 protein: CASSSGSGSGNEQFF
D gene: NA; J gene: TRBJ2-3; clone size: NA; V gene: TRBV12-5; CDR3 DNA: TGTGCTAGTGGTTTGCGCAGCACAGATACGCAGTATTTT; CDR3 protein: CASGLRSTDTQYF
D gene: NA; J gene: TRBJ1-6; clone size: once; V gene: TRBV6-5; CDR3 DNA: TGTGCCAGCAGTTACGGTCCAGGTCAGAATTCACCCCTCCACTTT; CDR3 protein: CASSYGPGQNSPLHF
D gene: NA; J gene: TRBJ2-2; clone size: medium-sized; V gene: TRBV28; CDR3 DNA: TGTGCCAGCAACGTGGGACTCGACTTCACCGGGGAGCTGTTTTTT; CDR3 protein: CASNVGLDFTGELFF
D gene: TRBD1; J gene: TRBJ2-1; clone size: NA; V gene: TRBV6-6; CDR3 DNA: TGTGCCAGCAGTTACTCGGACAGGGGTGAGCAGTTCTTC; CDR3 protein: CASSYSDRGEQFF
D gene: NA; J gene: TRBJ1-2; clone size: NA; V gene: TRBV14; CDR3 DNA: TGTGCCAGCAGCCAAGTTGCGTGGGCCGGCTACACCTTC; CDR3 protein: CASSQVAWAGYTF
D gene: NA; J gene: TRBJ2-7; clone size: NA; V gene: TRBV9; CDR3 DNA: TGTGCCAGCAGCGAAGGGGGGCAAGACGAGCAGTACTTC; CDR3 protein: CASSEGGQDEQYF